This T cell receptor beta chain was recovered during a study of immune characterization of retroperitoneal liposarcoma. A single record per CDR3 protein comes from TCRdb applying MiXCR to the PCR reads. The sample includes 9,000 to 13,000 distinct CDR3 sequences, less than 35% of them seen just once. This clonotype is classed as large. The sample taken for sequencing was tumor tissue. The sequence was obtained from a male donor with retroperitoneal liposarcoma.

The CDR3 reads CASSRDPDQETQYF. CDR3 nucleotides: TGTGCCAGCAGTCGGGACCCTGACCAAGAGACCCAGTACTTC. The rearrangement uses TRBV6-1 and TRBJ2-5; D assignment may be TRBD1 or TRBD2 (5 bases each). The CDR3 is 14 residues long. Looked up from germline, CDR1 is MNHNS and CDR2 is SASEGT. V was cut by 5 bases and J by 0 bases, with 10 bases left in between.